This entry lists 11 T cell receptor beta chains sequenced from one sample in a study of CD8+ T cells in alopecia areata. TCR sequencing used cDNA made by reverse transcription of extracted RNA. Libraries were prepared by immunoSEQ multiplex PCR; TCRdb keeps only in-frame clonotypes and omits some of them. The repertoire holds about 150,000 clones, 85% to 90% seen once, with roughly 16% in the top ten. The material was CD8+ T cells sorted from blood, obtained at week 0. The receptor set was obtained from a human donor with alopecia areata.

This sequence joins TRBV5-8 and TRBJ2-3, with D unclear. V lost 0 bases to trimming and J lost 6 bases, with 11 bases between them. This CDR3 is 14 amino acids long. Germline V gives CDR1 SGHTS, CDR2 YDEGEE. The CDR3 DNA reads as TGTGCCAGCAGCTTGGAGTCAGGTTCGGATACGCAGTATTTT. Its translation is CASSLESGSDTQYF.

V and J are TRBV12-5 and TRBJ1-5; D is uncertain. The CDR3 is made up of 11 amino acids. Trimming pared 2 bases from V and 7 bases from J, leaving 3 bases between. CDR1 and CDR2 from the germline V gene are LGHNT and FRNRAP. The CDR3 DNA is TGTGCTAGTGGTTTGAACCAGCCCCAGCATTTT. This gives the protein CASGLNQPQHF.

V is TRBV10-3 and J is TRBJ1-1; tentatively, D is TRBD1 (5 bases). The CDR3 extends over 15 amino acids. Per the germline V gene, CDR1 is ENHRY and CDR2 is SYGVKD. V was pared by 0 bases and J by 3 bases, with 11 bases between. CDR3 nucleotide sequence: TGTGCCATCAGTGAGTCAGCGGGGCGTTACACTGAAGCTTTCTTT. Its protein product is CAISESAGRYTEAFF.

This chain links TRBV6-1 with TRBJ2-1; 8 bases agree with TRBD2. The V and J ends lost 8 bases and 8 bases, in that order; junction bases with no gene match: 2. In germline, CDR1 is MNHNS, CDR2 SASEGT. The CDR3 contains 11 residues. This chain's CDR3 is CASGGGHEQFF. CDR3 DNA sequence: TGTGCCAGCGGCGGGGGGCATGAGCAGTTCTTC.

The V call is TRBV29-1, the J call TRBJ2-3; D may correspond to TRBD1 or TRBD2 (5 bases each). Germline CDR1 reads SQVTM; CDR2 reads ANQGSEA. This CDR3 has 15 residues. Trimming left V 2 bases short and J 0 bases short, with 12 bases between. CDR3 region: CSVETGQHSTDTQYF. CDR3 DNA: TGCAGCGTTGAAACGGGGCAGCACAGCACAGATACGCAGTATTTT.

The chain carries TRBV4-1 and TRBJ1-2; D is unresolved. This CDR3 contains 14 residues. Per germline, CDR1 MGHRA and CDR2 YSYEKL. Trimming took off 0 bases at V and 6 bases at J, with 11 bases between the two ends. CDR3 protein: CASSQEGAGHGYTF. The CDR3 DNA sequence: TGCGCCAGCAGCCAAGAAGGTGCGGGCCATGGCTACACCTTC.

The rearrangement uses TRBV9 and TRBJ2-7, with D possibly being TRBD2 (5 bases). The V gene's germline CDR1 is SGDLS and CDR2 YYNGEE. With 2 bases removed from V and 4 bases from J, the gap between germline ends came to 10 bases. This CDR3 is 13 amino acids long. The CDR3 reads CASSVGLGYEQYF. CDR3 nucleotides: TGTGCCAGCAGCGTCGGACTCGGGTACGAGCAGTACTTC.

V is TRBV29-1 and J is TRBJ2-2, with unresolved D. CDR3 length: 13 amino acids. CDR1 and CDR2 from the germline V gene are SQVTM and ANQGSEA. V lost 0 bases to trimming and J lost 5 bases, with 7 bases between them. The CDR3: CSVEDSETGELFF. The CDR3 bases are TGCAGCGTTGAAGACTCGGAAACCGGGGAGCTGTTTTTT.

This chain uses TRBV19 with TRBJ2-7; 7 nucleotides match TRBD1. J gave up 0 bases and V 5 bases, and 7 bases lay outside the gene matches. The CDR3 is made up of 15 amino acids. CDR1 and CDR2 (germline): LNHDA, SQIVND (reference sequence). The CDR3 here is CASSWSDRPSYEQYF. CDR3 bases: TGTGCCAGTAGTTGGTCGGACAGGCCCTCCTACGAGCAGTACTTC.

The CDR3 protein is CASSQPDRDYGYTF. The CDR3 DNA reads as TGTGCCAGCAGCCAACCTGACAGGGACTATGGCTACACCTTC. The rearrangement links TRBV6-1 to TRBJ1-2; 7 positions agree with TRBD1. CDR3 length equals 14 residues. V was clipped by 6 bases and J by 3 bases; unmatched bases: 7. Germline V gene lookup returns CDR1 MNHNS and CDR2 SASEGT.

The genes are TRBV5-4 and TRBJ2-5; 7 bases are a match to TRBD2. This CDR3 has 14 residues. With V trimmed by 4 bases and J by 2 bases, 5 bases remained unmatched. Germline values: CDR1 SGHNT, CDR2 YYREEE (reference sequence). The CDR3 region has the DNA TGTGCCAGCAGCCCGGGAGGCGGGCAAGAGACCCAGTACTTC. It yields the protein CASSPGGGQETQYF. Complete variable domain (other parts from reference TRBV5-4 and TRBJ2-5): ETGVTQSPTHLIKTRGQQVTLRCSSQSGHNTVSWYQQALGQGPQFIFQYYREEENGRGNFPPRFSGLQFPNYSSELNVNALELDDSALYLCASSPGGGQETQYFGPGTRLLVL.